Below are 8 T cell receptor beta chains sequenced from a single sample in a study of shared clonotypes between healthy human individuals. Generated by immunoSEQ multiplex PCR, the TCRdb table keeps only in-frame clones and is missing some. The top ten clones hold approximately 0.41% of a sample with approximately 2,000,000 clones, under 95% of them seen once. The source material was naive CD4+ T cells from PBMCs. The subset denotes: CD45RA+ positively selected. The origin of the receptors is a man aged 18 to 29 in good health. Some clones in this sample may be carry-over from other donors' samples.

The CDR3 region has the DNA TGTGCCAGTAGAAGAGCTCAGGGGTACCCCTACGAGCAGTACTTC. Amino acids: CASRRAQGYPYEQYF. This sequence joins TRBV19 and TRBJ2-7; a possible D gene is TRBD1 (6 bases). From germline, CDR1 is LNHDA and CDR2 SQIVND (reference sequence). The length of the CDR3 is 15 residues. V was trimmed by 6 bases and J by 2 bases, leaving 17 bases between them.

The chain couples TRBV27 to TRBJ1-1, with D possibly being TRBD1 (5 bases). Trimming cost V 7 bases and J 11 bases, with 20 bases left between them. Germline assignment: CDR1 MNHEY and CDR2 SMNVEV (reference sequence). There are 13 residues in the CDR3. DNA of the CDR3: TGTGCCAGCAAACCCCGGGACGCACGTCGTGCTTTCTTT. Translated, it gives CASKPRDARRAFF.

The rearrangement uses TRBV7-6 and TRBJ2-2; D unclear. Trimming took off 5 bases at V and 4 bases at J, with 8 bases between the two ends. CDR3 length equals 13 residues. Germline CDR1 reads SGHVS; CDR2 reads FNYEAQ. The chain's CDR3 is CASSLSGTGELFF. For the CDR3, the DNA is TGTGCCAGCAGCCTATCGGGCACCGGGGAGCTGTTTTTT.

The chain has TRBV29-1 and TRBJ2-5, with 7 positions matching TRBD2. The CDR3 has 12 residues. After removal of 6 bases from V and 4 bases from J, the junction contained 5 bases not matched to a gene. Germline V CDR1 and CDR2: SQVTM, ANQGSEA. The CDR3 DNA reads as TGCAGCGTAGTACTAGCGACAGAGACCCAGTACTTC. Its translation is CSVVLATETQYF.

The chain uses TRBV6-6 and TRBJ1-2, with 7 bases aligning to TRBD1. The V and J ends lost 2 bases and 8 bases, in that order; junction bases with no gene match: 11. Looked up from germline, CDR1 is MNHNY and CDR2 is SVGAGI (reference sequence). The CDR3 sequence is 15 residues long. CDR3 sequence: CASSYEGGTLRGYTF. The CDR3 nucleotides read TGTGCCAGCAGTTACGAAGGGGGCACCTTGCGGGGCTACACCTTC.

The chain is built from TRBV5-1 and TRBJ1-1; TRBD1 is a possible D gene (6 bases). The CDR3 extends over 15 amino acids. The germline gives CDR1 SGHRS, CDR2 YFSETQ. V gave up 2 bases and J gave up 1 base, with 12 bases separating them. CDR3: CASSFGGSENTEAFF. CDR3 nucleotides: TGCGCCAGCAGCTTTGGGGGCTCAGAGAACACTGAAGCTTTCTTT.

V usage is TRBV28 and J usage is TRBJ2-3, with D unresolved. Per germline, CDR1 MDHEN and CDR2 SYDVKM. The ends were cut back, 3 bases at V and 4 bases at J, with 8 bases in the middle. CDR3 length: 13 amino acids. CDR3 sequence reads: CASSFGWADTQYF. The CDR3 coding sequence is TGTGCCAGCAGTTTTGGGTGGGCAGATACGCAGTATTTT.

The genes are TRBV5-1 and TRBJ1-1; TRBD1 matches 10 bases. The CDR3 is 17 residues long. Looked up from germline, CDR1 is SGHRS and CDR2 is YFSETQ. The ends lost 3 bases at V and 4 bases at J; junction bases unmatched: 12. CDR3 loop: CASSWSGTGAFFTEAFF. For the CDR3, the DNA is TGCGCCAGCAGCTGGTCCGGGACAGGGGCATTCTTCACTGAAGCTTTCTTT.